A selection of T cell receptor beta chains follows, all from one sample in a study of blood T cells in healthy people across ages. TCRdb recomputed calls from the 5' RACE reads with MiXCR, one row per CDR3 protein. Of hundreds of thousands of distinct CDR3 sequences in the sample, around three fifths were seen once. The sequenced material came from blood. These receptors originate from a man aged 55 to 69 in good health. Both conserved end residues are part of each CDR3. D genes are given only for firm matches. Only part of the rows carry a size: once, few, many, or a class if the clone is expanded.

J | V | D | size | CDR3 | DNA
TRBJ2-7 | TRBV5-1 | TRBD1 | NA | CASSVGDRGYEQYF | TGCGCCAGCAGCGTGGGGGACAGGGGGTACGAGCAGTACTTC
TRBJ1-2 | TRBV24-1 | NA | NA | CATSLDRNYGYTF | TGTGCCACCAGCCTGGACAGAAACTATGGCTACACCTTC
TRBJ2-2 | TRBV2 | NA | once | CASSELRGLYGTGELFF | TGTGCCAGCAGTGAGCTCAGGGGACTGTACGGTACCGGGGAGCTGTTTTTT
TRBJ2-3 | TRBV12-3/TRBV12-4 | TRBD2 | NA | CASSLSPAGGTDTQYF | TGTGCCAGCAGTTTATCCCCCGCCGGGGGGACAGATACGCAGTATTTT
TRBJ2-1 | TRBV3-1 | NA | NA | CASSRPWGGPYNEQFF | TGTGCCAGCAGCCGACCCTGGGGGGGGCCCTACAATGAGCAGTTCTTC
TRBJ2-6 | TRBV5-1 | NA | NA | CATSEQVTSSGANVLTF | TGCGCCACCTCTGAACAGGTCACCTCCTCTGGGGCCAACGTCCTGACTTTC
TRBJ2-1 | TRBV24-1 | TRBD2 | NA | CATRGTSGEQFF | TGTGCCACCAGGGGGACTAGCGGCGAGCAGTTCTTC
TRBJ2-4 | TRBV20-1 | TRBD2 | NA | CSAATGGRDKNIQYF | TGCAGTGCTGCGACGGGGGGGCGGGACAAAAACATTCAGTACTTC
TRBJ2-3 | TRBV20-1 | TRBD2 | NA | CSARGPSGGPHTQYF | TGCAGTGCCAGAGGTCCTAGCGGGGGGCCTCATACGCAGTATTTT
TRBJ2-3 | TRBV6-2/TRBV6-3 | NA | once | CAGRAGGTDTQYF | TGTGCCGGCCGGGCAGGGGGCACAGATACGCAGTATTTT
TRBJ2-5 | TRBV5-1 | NA | NA | CASSPGWDPNNEQYF | TGCGCCAGCAGCCCGGGGTGGGACCCTAACAATGAGCAGTACTTC
TRBJ1-2 | TRBV7-2 | TRBD1 | NA | CASSLGGYSTGGNGYTF | TGTGCCAGCAGCTTAGGAGGTTACTCGACAGGGGGAAATGGCTACACCTTC
TRBJ1-6 | TRBV27 | TRBD1 | NA | CASSSRGQGANSPLHF | TGTGCCAGCAGTTCGCGGGGACAGGGGGCGAATTCACCCCTCCACTTT
TRBJ2-5 | TRBV3-1 | TRBD1 | once | CASSQTGLGQETQYF | TGTGCCAGCAGCCAGACAGGGTTGGGCCAAGAGACCCAGTACTTC
TRBJ1-2 | TRBV4-2 | TRBD1 | once | CVSSPGTGVGGTF | TGTGTCAGCAGCCCCGGGACAGGGGTGGGGGGCACCTTC
TRBJ2-1 | TRBV11-2 | TRBD2 | NA | CASSKTSGGWNEQFF | TGTGCCAGCAGCAAAACTAGCGGGGGTTGGAATGAGCAGTTCTTC
TRBJ2-2 | TRBV28 | TRBD1 | NA | CASSWDSQNTGELFF | TGTGCCAGCAGCTGGGACAGTCAGAACACCGGGGAGCTGTTTTTT
TRBJ1-4 | TRBV7-9 | NA | NA | CASSPSGPGEKLFF | TGTGCCAGCAGCCCAAGCGGGCCAGGCGAAAAACTGTTTTTT
TRBJ2-1 | TRBV7-2 | TRBD2 | NA | CASSLTAGGASYNEQFF | TGTGCCAGCAGCTTAACCGCGGGGGGGGCCTCCTACAATGAGCAGTTCTTC
TRBJ2-3 | TRBV28 | TRBD2 | NA | CASSFGTTEADTQYF | TGTGCCAGCAGCTTCGGGACTACCGAAGCAGATACGCAGTATTTT
TRBJ2-3 | TRBV7-2 | NA | few | CASSLGDRADTQYF | TGTGCCAGCAGCTTAGGTGATCGGGCAGATACGCAGTATTTT
TRBJ2-3 | TRBV12-3/TRBV12-4 | NA | NA | CASSLRGAFTDTQYF | TGTGCCAGCAGTTTAAGGGGGGCCTTCACAGATACGCAGTATTTT
TRBJ2-7 | TRBV6-5 | TRBD2 | NA | CASSTEWGGVAYEQYF | TGTGCCAGCAGTACCGAATGGGGAGGGGTCGCCTACGAGCAGTACTTC
TRBJ2-4 | TRBV7-9 | TRBD1 | NA | CASSDDRGLQYF | TGTGCCAGCAGCGACGACAGGGGGCTTCAGTACTTC
TRBJ1-1 | TRBV5-1 | NA | NA | CASSRLGVLRNTEAFF | TGCGCCAGCAGCCGGCTCGGGGTCCTGAGGAACACTGAAGCTTTCTTT
TRBJ2-5 | TRBV12-3/TRBV12-4 | NA | NA | CASSSGDWQETQYF | TGTGCCAGCAGCTCCGGGGATTGGCAAGAGACCCAGTACTTC
TRBJ2-6 | TRBV7-2 | NA | NA | CASSSPSGSGANVLTF | TGTGCCAGCAGCTCCCCCTCGGGCTCTGGGGCCAACGTCCTGACTTTC
TRBJ2-5 | TRBV4-1 | NA | NA | CASSQSGGAMGQEAQYF | TGCGCCAGCAGCCAAAGCGGCGGGGCCATGGGACAAGAGGCCCAGTACTTC
TRBJ1-6 | TRBV7-2 | NA | NA | CASSLTVLAVVNSPLHF | TGTGCCAGCAGCTTGACGGTTTTGGCGGTCGTTAATTCACCCCTCCACTTT
TRBJ2-5 | TRBV9 | TRBD1 | NA | CASSVAVTGNNEQYF | TGTGCCAGCAGCGTAGCGGTGACAGGGAACAATGAGCAGTACTTC
TRBJ2-5 | TRBV5-1 | TRBD2 | few | CASAPLAGEETQYF | TGCGCCAGCGCCCCCCTAGCGGGGGAAGAGACCCAGTACTTC
TRBJ2-5 | TRBV18 | TRBD1 | NA | CASSLDRDQETQYF | TGTGCCAGCTCACTAGACAGGGACCAAGAGACCCAGTACTTC
TRBJ2-3 | TRBV21-1 | NA | NA | CASSRPRGQRGGDTQYF | TGTGCCAGCAGCAGGCCGAGGGGACAGAGGGGGGGGGATACGCAGTATTTT
TRBJ1-6 | TRBV11-2 | NA | few | CASSSKSPLHF | TGTGCCAGCAGCTCCAAGTCACCCCTCCACTTT
TRBJ1-2 | TRBV3-1 | NA | NA | CASSLKGESGGYTF | TGTGCCAGCAGCCTCAAGGGGGAGTCAGGCGGCTACACCTTC
TRBJ1-6 | TRBV10-3 | NA | NA | CAISAGEGGNSPLHF | TGTGCCATCAGTGCAGGGGAGGGCGGGAATTCACCCCTCCACTTT
TRBJ2-7 | TRBV18 | NA | NA | CASSLLPSYEQYF | TGTGCCAGCTCCCTCCTGCCTTCCTACGAGCAGTACTTC
TRBJ2-1 | TRBV12-3/TRBV12-4 | NA | NA | CATAPYNEQFF | TGTGCCACGGCGCCTTACAATGAGCAGTTCTTC
TRBJ2-1 | TRBV29-1 | TRBD1 | few | CSARDSQIYNEQFF | TGCAGCGCCCGGGACAGCCAGATTTACAATGAGCAGTTCTTC
TRBJ1-1 | TRBV10-3 | NA | NA | CAISEPGKAEAFF | TGTGCCATCAGTGAGCCCGGGAAGGCTGAAGCTTTCTTT
TRBJ2-5 | TRBV20-1 | NA | NA | CSASVGAAQETQYF | TGCAGTGCTAGCGTAGGGGCGGCCCAAGAGACCCAGTACTTC
TRBJ2-3 | TRBV9 | TRBD2 | NA | CASKSGDTDTQYF | TGTGCCAGCAAAAGCGGGGACACAGATACGCAGTATTTT
TRBJ2-7 | TRBV6-1 | NA | NA | CASTIAAQAYEQYF | TGTGCCAGCACTATCGCGGCACAGGCCTACGAGCAGTACTTC
TRBJ2-1 | TRBV3-1 | NA | few | CASSRASEQFF | TGTGCCAGCAGCCGGGCAAGTGAGCAGTTCTTC